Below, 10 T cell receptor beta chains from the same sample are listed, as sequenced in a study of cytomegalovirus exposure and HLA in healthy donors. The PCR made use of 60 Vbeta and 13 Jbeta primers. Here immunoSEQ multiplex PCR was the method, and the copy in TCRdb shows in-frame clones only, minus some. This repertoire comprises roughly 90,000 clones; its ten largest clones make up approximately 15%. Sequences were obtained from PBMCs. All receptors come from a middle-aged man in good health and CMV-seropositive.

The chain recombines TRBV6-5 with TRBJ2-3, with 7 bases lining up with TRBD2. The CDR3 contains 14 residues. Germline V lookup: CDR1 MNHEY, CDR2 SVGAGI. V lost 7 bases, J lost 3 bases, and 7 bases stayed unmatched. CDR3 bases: TGTGCCAGCACTCCCGGACTAGGTACAGATACGCAGTATTTT. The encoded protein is CASTPGLGTDTQYF.

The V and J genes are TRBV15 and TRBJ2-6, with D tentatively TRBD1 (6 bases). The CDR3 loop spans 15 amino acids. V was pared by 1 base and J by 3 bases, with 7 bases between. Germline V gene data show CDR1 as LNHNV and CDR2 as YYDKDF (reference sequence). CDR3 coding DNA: TGTGCCACCAGCAGAGCAGGGGTTGGGGCCAACGTCCTGACTTTC. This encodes CATSRAGVGANVLTF.

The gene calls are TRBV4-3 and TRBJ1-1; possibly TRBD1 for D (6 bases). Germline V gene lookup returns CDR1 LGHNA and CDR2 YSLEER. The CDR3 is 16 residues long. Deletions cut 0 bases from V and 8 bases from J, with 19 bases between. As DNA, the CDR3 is TGCGCCAGCAGCCAAGATCTGTTAGGGGGGGACATGGAAGCTTTCTTT. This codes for CASSQDLLGGDMEAFF.

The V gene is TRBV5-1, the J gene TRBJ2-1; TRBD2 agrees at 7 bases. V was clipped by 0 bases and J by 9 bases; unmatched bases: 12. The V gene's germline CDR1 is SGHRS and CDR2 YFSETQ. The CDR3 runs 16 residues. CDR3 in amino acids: CASSLGGLVNISEQFF. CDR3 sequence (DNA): TGCGCCAGCAGCTTGGGAGGACTAGTAAATATCAGTGAGCAGTTCTTC.

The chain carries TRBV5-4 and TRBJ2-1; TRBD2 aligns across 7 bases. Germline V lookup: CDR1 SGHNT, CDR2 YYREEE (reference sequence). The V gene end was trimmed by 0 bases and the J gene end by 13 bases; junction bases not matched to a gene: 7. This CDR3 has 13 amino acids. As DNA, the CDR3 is TGTGCCAGCAGCTTGGGCTGGACTAGTTACCAGTTCTTC. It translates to CASSLGWTSYQFF.

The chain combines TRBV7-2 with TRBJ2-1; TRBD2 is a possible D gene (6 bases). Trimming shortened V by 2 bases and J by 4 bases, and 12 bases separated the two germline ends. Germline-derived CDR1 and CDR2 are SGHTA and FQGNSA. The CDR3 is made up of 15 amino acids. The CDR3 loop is CASSLSASEYNEQFF. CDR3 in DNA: TGTGCCAGCAGCTTATCGGCTAGCGAGTACAATGAGCAGTTCTTC. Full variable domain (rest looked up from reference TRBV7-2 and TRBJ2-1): GAGVSQSPSNKVTEKGKDVELRCDPISGHTALYWYRQSLGQGLEFLIYFQGNSAPDKSGLPSDRFSAERTGGSVSTLTIQRTQQEDSAVYLCASSLSASEYNEQFFGPGTRLTVL.

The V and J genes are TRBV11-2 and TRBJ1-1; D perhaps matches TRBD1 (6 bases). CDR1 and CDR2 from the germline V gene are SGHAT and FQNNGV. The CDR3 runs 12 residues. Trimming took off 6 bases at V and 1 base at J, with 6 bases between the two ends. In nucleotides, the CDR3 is TGTGCCAGCAGACAGGGGAACACTGAAGCTTTCTTT. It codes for CASRQGNTEAFF.

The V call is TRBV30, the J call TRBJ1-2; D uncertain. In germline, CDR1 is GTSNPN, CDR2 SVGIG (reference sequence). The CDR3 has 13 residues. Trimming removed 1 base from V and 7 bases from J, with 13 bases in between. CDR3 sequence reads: CAWSDPPRGGYTF. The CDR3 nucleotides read TGTGCCTGGAGTGACCCCCCTCGGGGTGGCTACACCTTC.

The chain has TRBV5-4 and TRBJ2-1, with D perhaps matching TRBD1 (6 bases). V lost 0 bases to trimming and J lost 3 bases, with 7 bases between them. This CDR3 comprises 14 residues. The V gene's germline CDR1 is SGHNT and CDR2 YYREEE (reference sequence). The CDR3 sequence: CASSLAGDYNEQFF. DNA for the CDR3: TGTGCCAGCAGCTTGGCAGGGGACTACAATGAGCAGTTCTTC. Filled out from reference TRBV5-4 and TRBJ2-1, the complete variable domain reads ETGVTQSPTHLIKTRGQQVTLRCSSQSGHNTVSWYQQALGQGPQFIFQYYREEENGRGNFPPRFSGLQFPNYSSELNVNALELDDSALYLCASSLAGDYNEQFFGPGTRLTVL.

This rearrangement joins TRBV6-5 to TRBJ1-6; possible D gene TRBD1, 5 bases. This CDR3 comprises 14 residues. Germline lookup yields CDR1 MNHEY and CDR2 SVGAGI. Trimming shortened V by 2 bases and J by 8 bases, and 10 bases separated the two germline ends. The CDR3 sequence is CASSYPGRHSPLHF. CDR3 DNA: TGTGCCAGCAGTTACCCAGGGAGGCATTCACCCCTCCACTTT.